The entry below gives a single T cell receptor (beta chain) sequence along with its context. Its target is unknown. The authors incorporated unique molecular identifiers into the TCR beta cDNA libraries. TCRdb used MiXCR to reprocess the PCR reads, holding one entry per CDR3 protein. Of hundreds of thousands of distinct CDR3 sequences listed, approximately 59% are singletons. This specimen belongs to a study of post-analysis software for immune sequencing data. Study overall: Relapsing-remitting, secondary progressive and progressive-relapsing multiple sclerosis were all included among the disease courses. General study points: Compared against controls, patients with multiple sclerosis displayed significantly lower normalized Chao1 diversity. Four or five TRBV segments, TRBV5-6, TRBV5-1 and TRBV20-1 among them, were found more frequent in patients than controls.

V was clipped by 3 bases and J by 5 bases, with 14 bases between them. The V gene's germline CDR1 is SGHRS and CDR2 YFSETQ. This CDR3 contains 14 residues. The receptor's source is a girl aged 2 to 9 with multiple sclerosis. The chain joins TRBV5-1 to TRBJ1-1; D may be TRBD1 (6 bases). Source material: blood. CDR3 in DNA: TGCGCCAGCAGCTCCAGGGGTGCGGGGACTGAAGCTTTCTTT. Its protein product is CASSSRGAGTEAFF.